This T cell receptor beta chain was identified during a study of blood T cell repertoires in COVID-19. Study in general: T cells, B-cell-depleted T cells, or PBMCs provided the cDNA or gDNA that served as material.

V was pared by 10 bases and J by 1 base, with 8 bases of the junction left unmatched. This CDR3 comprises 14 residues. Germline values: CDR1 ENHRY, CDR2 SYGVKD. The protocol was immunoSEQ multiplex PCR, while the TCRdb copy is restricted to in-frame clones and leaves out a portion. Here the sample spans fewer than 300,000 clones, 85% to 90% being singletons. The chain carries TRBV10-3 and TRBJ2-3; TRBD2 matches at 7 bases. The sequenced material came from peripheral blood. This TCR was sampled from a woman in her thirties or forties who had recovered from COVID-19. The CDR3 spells CATVRGDGTDTQYF. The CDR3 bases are TGTGCCACCGTCCGGGGGGACGGCACAGATACGCAGTATTTT.